These T cell receptor beta chains were read from a single sample in a study of neurological immune-mediated disorders. TCRdb re-analysed the 5' RACE reads in MiXCR, keeping a single row per CDR3 protein. Of 71,000 or so distinct CDR3 sequences detected, approximately 5% appear once; the ten largest clones hold approximately 2.2%. Sequencing was performed on PBMCs. These receptors all stem from a woman younger than 45 with multiple sclerosis. CDR3s include the opening cysteine and the closing phenylalanine or tryptophan. D genes are given only for firm matches. Only part of the rows carry a size: once, few, many, or a class if the clone is expanded.

v_gene	abundance	d_gene	j_gene	CDR3aa	CDR3nt
TRBV19	many	TRBD1	TRBJ2-1	CASRVQGGYADEQFF	TGTGCCAGTAGGGTACAGGGGGGCTATGCGGATGAGCAGTTCTTC
TRBV5-1	many	NA	TRBJ2-7	CASSSGTGPEEQYF	TGCGCCAGCAGCTCCGGGACCGGCCCTGAGGAGCAGTACTTC
TRBV20-1	many	TRBD2	TRBJ2-1	CSARDGTSGAYNEQFF	TGCAGTGCTAGAGATGGGACTAGCGGGGCCTACAATGAGCAGTTCTTC
TRBV20-1	many	NA	TRBJ1-1	CSARDRWGHLNTEAFF	TGCAGTGCTAGAGATCGTTGGGGACACCTGAACACTGAAGCTTTCTTT
TRBV9	many	NA	TRBJ2-1	CASSEQGSDYNEQFF	TGTGCCAGCAGCGAGCAGGGTAGTGATTACAATGAGCAGTTCTTC
TRBV20-1	NA	NA	TRBJ2-7	CSARGPGYSYEQYF	TGCAGTGCTAGAGGGCCGGGCTACTCCTACGAGCAGTACTTC
TRBV20-1	many	NA	TRBJ1-5	CSARDDRDYQPQHF	TGCAGTGCTAGAGATGACAGAGATTATCAGCCCCAGCATTTT
TRBV3-1	many	NA	TRBJ2-1	CASSQWAGDEQFF	TGTGCCAGCAGCCAATGGGCCGGGGATGAGCAGTTCTTC
TRBV5-1	many	NA	TRBJ2-7	CASSFAGEYEQYF	TGCGCCAGCAGCTTCGCAGGGGAGTACGAGCAGTACTTC
TRBV29-1	few	TRBD1	TRBJ2-3	CSVKQGVTDTQYF	TGCAGCGTCAAACAGGGGGTCACAGATACGCAGTATTTT
TRBV3-1	many	NA	TRBJ1-2	CASSQDGGDISGYTF	TGTGCCAGCAGCCAAGACGGAGGGGACATATCTGGCTACACCTTC
TRBV5-1	many	NA	TRBJ1-1	CASSLQGNDRSTEAFF	TGCGCCAGCAGCTTGCAAGGGAACGATCGCTCCACTGAAGCTTTCTTT
TRBV14	few	NA	TRBJ2-3	CASSQGGDDTQYF	TGTGCCAGCAGCCAAGGAGGGGATGATACGCAGTATTTT
TRBV18	few	TRBD2	TRBJ2-4	CASSPEGAGGSGIQYF	TGTGCCAGCTCACCGGAAGGAGCGGGAGGGTCGGGCATTCAGTACTTC
TRBV12-3/TRBV12-4	many	TRBD1	TRBJ2-7	CASSSQGAGEQYF	TGTGCCAGCAGTTCCCAGGGGGCAGGCGAGCAGTACTTC
TRBV20-1	many	NA	TRBJ2-3	CSARDGQTDTQYF	TGCAGTGCTAGGGACGGACAGACAGATACGCAGTATTTT
TRBV28	few	TRBD1	TRBJ1-2	CASSPGQGAIGYYGYTF	TGTGCCAGCAGTCCCGGACAGGGGGCGATCGGCTACTATGGCTACACCTTC
TRBV20-1	NA	NA	TRBJ1-1	CSASTFTDTEAFF	TGCAGTGCTAGTACATTCACAGACACTGAAGCTTTCTTT
TRBV6-6	many	TRBD1	TRBJ1-6	CASGQMGQNLF	TGTGCCAGCGGCCAGATGGGACAGAACCTATTT
TRBV5-1	many	TRBD2	TRBJ2-3	CASSRRSGILGDTQYF	TGCGCCAGCAGCCGGAGAAGCGGGATTCTTGGAGATACGCAGTATTTT
TRBV20-1	many	NA	TRBJ1-5	CSAPEGGSGLGNQPQHF	TGCAGTGCTCCCGAGGGGGGATCAGGTCTTGGCAATCAGCCCCAGCATTTT
TRBV6-5	many	TRBD1	TRBJ1-1	CASSRGQINMNTEAFF	TGTGCCAGCAGTAGGGGACAGATTAACATGAACACTGAAGCTTTCTTT
TRBV20-1	NA	TRBD1	TRBJ2-5	CSATGQGETQYF	TGCAGTGCTACTGGACAGGGAGAGACCCAGTACTTC